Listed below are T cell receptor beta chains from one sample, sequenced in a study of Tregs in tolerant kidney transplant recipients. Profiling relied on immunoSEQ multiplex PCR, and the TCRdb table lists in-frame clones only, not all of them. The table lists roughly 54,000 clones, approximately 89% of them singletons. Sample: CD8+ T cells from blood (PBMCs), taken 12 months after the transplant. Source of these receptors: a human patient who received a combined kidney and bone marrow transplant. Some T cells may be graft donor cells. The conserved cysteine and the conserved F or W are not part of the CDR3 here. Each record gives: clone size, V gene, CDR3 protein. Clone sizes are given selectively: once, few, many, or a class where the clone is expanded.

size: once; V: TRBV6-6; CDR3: ASSYIRGLQETQY
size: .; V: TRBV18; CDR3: ASSHRGLLGEQY
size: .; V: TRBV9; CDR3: ASSPHPTGTMTSGNTIY
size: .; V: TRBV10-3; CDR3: AISESETIYSYEQY
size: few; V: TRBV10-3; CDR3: AISEGSQPQH
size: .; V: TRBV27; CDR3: ASSISGAVELF
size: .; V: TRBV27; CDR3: ASSFLRGRRTDTQY
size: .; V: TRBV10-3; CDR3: AITAGLSPNYEQY
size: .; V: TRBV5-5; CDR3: ASSFSGEEQF
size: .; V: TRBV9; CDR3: ASSAGTSLYEQY
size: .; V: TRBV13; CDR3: ASSLGGSGGKAYEQY
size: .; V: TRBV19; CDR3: ASSMMPEAGNTEAF
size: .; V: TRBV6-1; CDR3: ASHRLAGGSGEQF
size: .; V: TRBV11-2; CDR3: ASSLLLASPGETQY
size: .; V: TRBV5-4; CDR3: ASSQSGRAFNEQF
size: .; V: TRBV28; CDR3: ASSLAVGTGWSEQF
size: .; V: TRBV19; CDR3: ASSALKGTGHTEAF
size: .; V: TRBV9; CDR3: ASSVVSGGGTGELF
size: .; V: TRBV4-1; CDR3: ASSHDDRGNTEAF
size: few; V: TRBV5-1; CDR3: ASRTSGTEAF
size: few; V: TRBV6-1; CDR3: ASSEYAGTQNEKLF
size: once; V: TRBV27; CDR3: ASSSFGLMNTEAF
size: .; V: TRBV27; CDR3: ASSFGMGSTEAF
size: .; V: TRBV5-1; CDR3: ASSLGTGIYNEQF
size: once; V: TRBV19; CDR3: ASSIVSTGGGGAGNQPQH
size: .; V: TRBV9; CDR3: ASRDHHGDRGNGYT
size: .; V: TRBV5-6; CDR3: ASSLVVDTGELF
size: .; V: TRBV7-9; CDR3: ASSSRDYNEQF
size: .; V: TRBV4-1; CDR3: ASSQKGGLAINEQF
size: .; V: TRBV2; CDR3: ASSPGYSGSYNEQF
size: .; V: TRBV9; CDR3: ASSVAGTVGYEQY
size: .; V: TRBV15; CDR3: ATRAGSYNEQF
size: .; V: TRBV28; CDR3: ASSLHPVGGEAF
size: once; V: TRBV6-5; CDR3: ASSKTGVLREQY
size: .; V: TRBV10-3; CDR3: AISEPSGGFYNEQF
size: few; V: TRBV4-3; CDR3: ASSQNRQETGELF
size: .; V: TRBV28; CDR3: ASSLIGGGNQPQH
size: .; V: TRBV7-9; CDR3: ASSRTGANTGELF
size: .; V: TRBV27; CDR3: ASSLSTPLDRAADNEQF
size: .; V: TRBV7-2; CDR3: ASSPALRDRGSYGYT
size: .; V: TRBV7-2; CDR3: ATGGPEGETQY
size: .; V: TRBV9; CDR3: ASSVSPLGHGNTGELF
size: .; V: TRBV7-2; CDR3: ASSLGHRQGAFETQY
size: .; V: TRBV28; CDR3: ASSDRDTTYEQY
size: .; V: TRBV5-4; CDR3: ASSLAGELF
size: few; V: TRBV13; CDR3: ASSFGGGREKLF
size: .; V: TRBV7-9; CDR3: ASSHPSGTSTDTQY
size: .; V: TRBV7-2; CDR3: ASSFSGGADEQY
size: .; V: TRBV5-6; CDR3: ASSYRQEEYPQH
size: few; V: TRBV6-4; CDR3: ASSDGRASTDTQY
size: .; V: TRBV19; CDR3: ASSETTGTDTQY
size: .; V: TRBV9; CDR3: ASRGPGTTYNEQF
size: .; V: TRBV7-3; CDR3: ASSPTGLGTQY
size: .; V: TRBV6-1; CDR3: ASRPVGRNQPQH
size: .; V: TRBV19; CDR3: ASSIGGLGYT
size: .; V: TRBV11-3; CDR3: ASSPRDSSFYGYT
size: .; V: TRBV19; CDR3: ATGTGVMNTGELF